Shown below are 32 T cell receptor beta chains from a single sample sequenced in a study of cytomegalovirus exposure and HLA in healthy donors. Primers included in the PCR were 60 Vbeta and 13 Jbeta primers. Repertoires were generated with immunoSEQ multiplex PCR, while TCRdb's copy carries only in-frame clones and drops some. The sample gives 150,000 to 200,000 clones, roughly 85% of which show up once; around 1.9% is in the top ten. The sample comprised PBMCs. The receptors come from a man between 35 and 55 years old in good health and CMV-seronegative.

This clone was detected only a few times. The rearrangement links TRBV27 to TRBJ1-1; TRBD1 matches 7 bases. Trimming cost V 6 bases and J 5 bases; bases outside gene matches: 9. Germline CDR1 is MNHEY and CDR2 is SMNVEV (reference sequence). The CDR3 extends over 14 amino acids. The CDR3 loop is CASSEGGRETEAFF. The CDR3 nucleotides read TGTGCCAGCAGCGAAGGGGGCCGGGAAACTGAAGCTTTCTTT.

The J gene is TRBJ2-2, the V gene TRBV29-1; 7 bases are shared with TRBD2. V was pared by 7 bases and J by 2 bases, with 4 bases of the junction left unmatched. This CDR3 is built from 13 residues. Germline CDR1 and CDR2: SQVTM and ANQGSEA. The CDR3 loop reads CSGGGGNTGELFF. The CDR3 DNA reads TGCAGCGGTGGGGGGGGAAACACCGGGGAGCTGTTTTTT.

In DNA, the CDR3 is TGTGCCAGCAGTGTACCGGGGGGAAGCTACGAGCAGTACTTC. Translation gives CASSVPGGSYEQYF. The chain joins TRBV28 to TRBJ2-5; 7 bases map to TRBD2. The J call is uncertain, as TRBJ2-7 better fits the DNA end. The CDR3 covers 14 residues. CDR1 is MDHEN, CDR2 SYDVKM, per germline.

This CDR3 reads CASNPTGLLNTEAFF. CDR3 sequence (DNA): TGTGCCAGCAACCCCACAGGCCTCTTGAACACTGAAGCTTTCTTT. The V gene is TRBV6-6, the J gene TRBJ1-1, with a weak D call TRBD1 (5 bases). The CDR3 runs to 15 residues. Trimming took 7 bases from V and 0 from J, leaving 15 bases between them. The germline V gene encodes CDR1 MNHNY and CDR2 SVGAGI (reference sequence).

The chain carries TRBV7-9 and TRBJ2-7; weak D call: TRBD1 (6 bases). The CDR3 spans 13 residues. With 5 bases removed from V and 1 base from J, the gap between germline ends came to 9 bases. Germline V gives CDR1 SEHNR, CDR2 FQNEAQ (reference sequence). CDR3: CASSPTGSYEQYF. The CDR3 DNA sequence: TGTGCCAGCAGCCCTACAGGGTCCTACGAGCAGTACTTC.

This chain connects TRBV30 to TRBJ2-7, with 11 bases that match TRBD2. The V and J ends lost 7 bases and 2 bases, in that order; junction bases with no gene match: 10. The CDR3 is made up of 15 amino acids. The V gene's germline CDR1 is GTSNPN and CDR2 SVGIG (reference sequence). CDR3 sequence reads: CAYLPLAGGTYEQYF. CDR3 sequence (DNA): TGTGCCTACCTCCCCTTAGCGGGAGGGACCTACGAGCAGTACTTC.

The J gene is TRBJ2-2, the V gene TRBV5-4; TRBD2 matches 10 bases. In germline, CDR1 is SGHNT, CDR2 YYREEE (reference sequence). The V gene end was trimmed by 1 base and the J gene end by 6 bases; junction bases not matched to a gene: 3. The CDR3 is 15 amino acids. The CDR3 bases are TGTGCCAGCAGCTTGCGAGCGGGAGGGCCCGGGGAGCTGTTTTTT. It yields the protein CASSLRAGGPGELFF.

Only one count was recorded for this clone. This chain links TRBV28 with TRBJ2-7; possible D gene TRBD1, 6 bases. The CDR3 totals 13 residues. The germline gives CDR1 MDHEN, CDR2 SYDVKM. V lost 10 bases, J lost 2 bases, and 15 bases lay in between. The chain's CDR3 is CAIQGSRAYEQYF. The DNA of the CDR3 is TGTGCCATTCAGGGGAGTCGTGCCTACGAGCAGTACTTC. The full variable domain, in which reference TRBV28 and TRBJ2-7 provide the parts outside the CDR3, is DVKVTQSSRYLVKRTGEKVFLECVQDMDHENMFWYRQDPGLGLRLIYFSYDVKMKEKGDIPEGYSVSREKKERFSLILESASTNQTSMYLCAIQGSRAYEQYFGPGTRLTVT.

This rearrangement joins TRBV25-1 to TRBJ1-2; 9 positions match TRBD1. The CDR3 loop spans 14 amino acids. Germline values: CDR1 MGHDK, CDR2 SYGVNS. V was pared by 3 bases and J by 7 bases, with 6 bases of the junction left unmatched. DNA for the CDR3: TGTGCCAGCAGTGATTTCGGGACAGGGAGTGGCTACACCTTC. Translated, it gives CASSDFGTGSGYTF.

The chain links TRBV28 to TRBJ2-7; 10 bases match TRBD2. The CDR3 sequence is 15 residues long. Germline V lookup: CDR1 MDHEN, CDR2 SYDVKM. Losses at the gene ends were 5 bases for V and 3 bases for J; bases not matched to a gene: 7. CDR3 DNA sequence: TGTGCCAGCAGTCCAACTAGCGGGACCCGCTACGAGCAGTACTTC. Translation gives CASSPTSGTRYEQYF.

The CDR3 sequence is CASSETGTGAYGYTF. The CDR3 DNA is TGTGCCAGCAGCGAAACCGGGACAGGGGCCTATGGCTACACCTTC. The chain has TRBV9 and TRBJ1-2, with 10 positions matching TRBD1. CDR1 is SGDLS and CDR2 is YYNGEE in the germline V gene. The CDR3 totals 15 residues. With V trimmed by 3 bases and J by 4 bases, 6 bases remained unmatched.

The genes are TRBV21-1 and TRBJ1-5; TRBD1 is taken as the D call from the table, unchecked against the DNA. TRBV21-1 is recorded as a pseudogene. This CDR3 has 18 residues. The CDR3 nucleotides read TGTGCCAGCAGCAAAGAAGGAACGGGACAATGTAGCAATCAGCCCCAGCATTTT. The encoded protein is CASSKEGTGQCSNQPQHF.

Worth noting for this clone: Sequence at one end of the junction differs from germline and may be a read error. The chain combines TRBV5-6 with TRBJ1-4; D uncertain. Germline V gives CDR1 SGHDT, CDR2 YYEEEE. The CDR3 is 14 amino acids. CDR3 bases: TGTGCCAGCAGCCCCGGAGATAGGAATGAAAAACTATTTTTT. This codes for CASSPGDRNEKLFF.

The V call is TRBV11-3, the J call TRBJ2-5, with D possibly TRBD1 on 6 matching bases. Germline lookup yields CDR1 SGHNT and CDR2 YENEEA. V was trimmed by 5 bases and J by 6 bases, leaving 13 bases between them. CDR3 length: 13 amino acids. CDR3 nucleotide sequence: TGTGCCAGCAGCCCTGGGGGCCCACAGACCCAGTACTTC. Amino acid sequence: CASSPGGPQTQYF.

This chain joins TRBV5-1 and TRBJ2-5; 8 bases line up with TRBD1. The germline V gene has CDR1 SGHRS and CDR2 YFSETQ. The CDR3 spans 15 residues. The J segment lost 4 bases and the V segment lost 0 bases, leaving 5 bases of the junction unmatched. CDR3 in DNA: TGCGCCAGCAGCTTGGCCTTGGACAGGGTAGAGACCCAGTACTTC. Its protein is CASSLALDRVETQYF.

This clone was found a few times. The chain joins TRBV5-8 to TRBJ2-1, with 11 bases that match TRBD1. The CDR3 is made up of 15 amino acids. Unmatched junction bases numbered 7, after V lost 4 bases and J lost 7 bases. Germline CDR1 and CDR2: SGHTS and YDEGEE. CDR3 region: CASSLGQGVGNEQFF. The CDR3 nucleotides are TGTGCCAGCAGCCTGGGACAGGGGGTAGGAAATGAGCAGTTCTTC.

V is TRBV9 and J is TRBJ2-5; 9 bases line up with TRBD2. Trimming took 0 bases from V and 3 from J; bases not matched to a gene: 3. This CDR3 contains 15 residues. Per germline, CDR1 SGDLS and CDR2 YYNGEE. As DNA, the CDR3 is TGTGCCAGCAGCGTAGAGGCGGGAGGGAAAGAGACCCAGTACTTC. Its protein is CASSVEAGGKETQYF.

V is TRBV5-4 and J is TRBJ2-2, with 8 bases fitting TRBD2. Germline V gene data show CDR1 as SGHNT and CDR2 as YYREEE (reference sequence). CDR3 length equals 17 residues. V gave up 3 bases and J gave up 4 bases; unmatched junction bases: 11. The chain's CDR3 is CASSSPGTGGGTGELFF. Written as DNA, the CDR3 is TGTGCCAGCAGCTCCCCCGGAACGGGAGGGGGCACCGGGGAGCTGTTTTTT.

This chain connects TRBV7-9 to TRBJ2-1; 7 nucleotides match TRBD2. Per germline, CDR1 SEHNR and CDR2 FQNEAQ (reference sequence). The CDR3 contains 17 residues. Unmatched junction bases numbered 18, after V lost 5 bases and J lost 8 bases. The CDR3 nucleotides read TGTGCCAGCAGCAGTTCCCCCGGTGGGGGGGGGTTGTATGAGCAGTTCTTC. Translated, it gives CASSSSPGGGGLYEQFF.

The V call is TRBV6-6, the J call TRBJ1-5, with 8 bases identical to TRBD1. J gave up 5 bases and V 4 bases, and 1 base lay outside the gene matches. The germline V gene has CDR1 MNHNY and CDR2 SVGAGI (reference sequence). CDR3 size: 13 residues. The CDR3 DNA reads as TGTGCCAGCAGTTCACAGGGGGATCAGCCCCAGCATTTT. Translation: CASSSQGDQPQHF.

This clone has just a few counts. DNA for the CDR3: TGTGCCAGCAGCCAGGGCTACAATGAGCAGTTCTTC. This sequence encodes CASSQGYNEQFF. This rearrangement joins TRBV2 to TRBJ2-1; D is possibly TRBD1 (5 bases). Deletions cut 6 bases from V and 3 bases from J, with 6 bases between. Germline lookup yields CDR1 SNHLY and CDR2 FYNNEI. The CDR3 covers 12 residues.

The chain carries TRBV7-6 and TRBJ1-3, with D unclear. The CDR3 runs to 17 residues. Trimming pared 1 base from V and 0 bases from J, leaving 13 bases between. Germline CDR1 SGHVS, CDR2 FNYEAQ. The CDR3 loop is CASSLGAWVHSGNTIYF. CDR3 nucleotides: TGTGCCAGCAGCTTAGGGGCGTGGGTCCACTCTGGAAACACCATATATTTT.

V gene TRBV2 combines with J gene TRBJ2-5, with 8 bases identical to TRBD1. CDR3 length: 14 residues. Trimming took 8 bases from V and 3 from J; bases not matched to a gene: 8. Germline CDR1 reads SNHLY; CDR2 reads FYNNEI. CDR3 DNA: TGTGCCAGCCAACCAAAGACAGGGGAAGAGACCCAGTACTTC. The encoded protein is CASQPKTGEETQYF.

The V call is TRBV7-6, the J call TRBJ2-5, with 7 nucleotides matching TRBD2. Germline CDR1 and CDR2: SGHVS and FNYEAQ. The CDR3 runs to 17 residues. Trimming removed 5 bases from V and 5 bases from J; junction bases left unmatched: 17. The CDR3 nucleotides read TGTGCCAGCAGCCCTGCGGGGACCCGGGAGGATTCGGAGACCCAGTACTTC. As protein: CASSPAGTREDSETQYF.

The gene calls are TRBV4-2 and TRBJ2-3, with a weak D call TRBD1 (6 bases). The V end was cut by 4 bases, the J end by 2 bases, with 16 bases between. Germline lookup yields CDR1 LGHNA and CDR2 YNFKEQ. The CDR3 length is 16 residues. This chain's CDR3 is CASSPGGFGDTDTQYF. The CDR3 nucleotides read TGTGCCAGCAGCCCTGGGGGCTTTGGAGACACAGATACGCAGTATTTT.

The rearrangement joins TRBV6-6 to TRBJ1-5, with D possibly being TRBD1 (6 bases). The length of the CDR3 is 13 residues. CDR1 is MNHNY, CDR2 SVGAGI, per germline (reference sequence). Trimming took off 7 bases at V and 5 bases at J, with 12 bases between the two ends. The CDR3 nucleotides read TGTGCCAGCAATCGACAGGTTGATCAGCCCCAGCATTTT. Its protein product is CASNRQVDQPQHF.

This rearrangement joins TRBV11-1 to TRBJ2-3, with unresolved D. Germline V lookup: CDR1 SGHAT, CDR2 FQDESV (reference sequence). CDR3 size: 12 residues. Between the trimmed V and J ends, which lost 4 bases and 6 bases, there was a span of 8 bases. CDR3 sequence: CASSYLEDTQYF. The CDR3 DNA is TGTGCCAGCAGCTACTTAGAGGATACGCAGTATTTT. The full variable domain, its missing parts supplied by reference TRBV11-1 and TRBJ2-3, is EAEVAQSPRYKITEKSQAVAFWCDPISGHATLYWYRQILGQGPELLVQFQDESVVDDSQLPKDRFSAERLKGVDSTLKIQPAELGDSAMYLCASSYLEDTQYFGPGTRLTVL.

This clone was observed a few times. The genes are TRBV28 and TRBJ2-1; 14 bases match TRBD2. The germline gives CDR1 MDHEN, CDR2 SYDVKM. V shed 6 bases and J 5 bases; nucleotides not matched to a gene: 18. There are 20 residues in the CDR3. Here the CDR3 DNA reads TGTGCCAGCAGCCCTAGCGCGACTAGCGGGAGGGTTGGGAGGCACAATGAGCAGTTCTTC. Translated: CASSPSATSGRVGRHNEQFF.

The gene calls are TRBV7-9 and TRBJ2-2; weak D call: TRBD1 (7 bases). The germline gives CDR1 SEHNR, CDR2 FQNEAQ (reference sequence). The ends were cut back, 2 bases at V and 1 base at J, with 8 bases in the middle. The CDR3 sequence is 15 residues long. The CDR3 DNA reads as TGTGCCAGCAGCTTACAGGGGGGGAACACCGGGGAGCTGTTTTTT. This gives the protein CASSLQGGNTGELFF.

This clone has only a few counts. The V call is TRBV7-2, the J call TRBJ1-6; 9 nucleotides agree with TRBD1. The CDR3 has 14 amino acids. Germline V gene data show CDR1 as SGHTA and CDR2 as FQGNSA. The V gene end was trimmed by 4 bases and the J gene end by 7 bases; junction bases not matched to a gene: 2. The chain's CDR3 is CASSYTGGNSPLHF. The DNA of the CDR3 is TGTGCCAGCAGCTACACAGGGGGCAATTCACCCCTCCACTTT.

This chain joins TRBV29-1 and TRBJ2-2; possible D gene TRBD1, 5 bases. CDR1 is SQVTM and CDR2 is ANQGSEA in the germline V gene. The CDR3 covers 13 residues. V was cut by 3 bases and J by 2 bases, with 7 bases left in between. This chain's CDR3 is CSVDRENTGELFF. DNA for the CDR3: TGCAGCGTTGACAGGGAAAACACCGGGGAGCTGTTTTTT.

This chain connects TRBV28 to TRBJ1-1, with a weak D call TRBD1 (6 bases). The V gene's germline CDR1 is MDHEN and CDR2 SYDVKM. Deletions cut 7 bases from V and 4 bases from J, with 19 bases between. The CDR3 runs to 15 residues. The CDR3 nucleotides are TGTGCCAGCATGAATTCCCAGGGGACGGGCACTGAAGCTTTCTTT. As protein: CASMNSQGTGTEAFF.